This T cell receptor beta chain is drawn from a study of blood T cell repertoires in COVID-19. Study summary: Italy, Spain and the United States were the sources of the convalescent and acute COVID-19 samples.

The CDR3 runs 15 residues. The germline CDR1 and CDR2 sequences are DFQATT and SNEGSKA (reference sequence). V shed 3 bases, J shed 2 bases, and the junction held 6 bases outside the gene matches. Only in-frame clones appear in the TCRdb table, and some are missing; sequencing was by immunoSEQ multiplex PCR. Here the sample spans 130,000 or so clones, just under 85% being singletons. The study drew participants aged about 18 to 95 years from fewer than 30 US areas. Resolution of symptoms, clearance, or two negative PCRs was present in recovered Cohort 3 donors. The V call is TRBV20-1, the J call TRBJ2-1; 8 nucleotides align to TRBD1. The sequencing input was PBMCs or T cells enriched from blood (not recorded which). The TCR originated in a man aged 45-65 years who had recovered from COVID-19. DNA of the CDR3: TGCAGTGCTAGTTATCAGGGGGCGACCTACAATGAGCAGTTCTTC. It encodes CSASYQGATYNEQFF.